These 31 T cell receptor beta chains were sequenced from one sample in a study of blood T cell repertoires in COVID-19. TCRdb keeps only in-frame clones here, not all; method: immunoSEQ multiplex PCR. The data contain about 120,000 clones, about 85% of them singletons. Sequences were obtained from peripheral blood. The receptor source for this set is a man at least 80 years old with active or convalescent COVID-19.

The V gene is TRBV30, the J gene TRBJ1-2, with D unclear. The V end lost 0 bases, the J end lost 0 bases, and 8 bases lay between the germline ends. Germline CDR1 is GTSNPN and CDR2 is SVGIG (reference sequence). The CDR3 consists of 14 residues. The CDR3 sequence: CAWSVRRPNYGYTF. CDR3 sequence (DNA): TGTGCCTGGAGTGTTCGGAGACCTAACTATGGCTACACCTTC. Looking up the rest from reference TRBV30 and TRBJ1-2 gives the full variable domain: SQTIHQWPATLVQPVGSPLSLECTVEGTSNPNLYWYRQAAGRGLQLLFYSVGIGQISSEVPQNLSASRPQDRQFILSSKKLLLSDSGFYLCAWSVRRPNYGYTFGSGTRLTVV.

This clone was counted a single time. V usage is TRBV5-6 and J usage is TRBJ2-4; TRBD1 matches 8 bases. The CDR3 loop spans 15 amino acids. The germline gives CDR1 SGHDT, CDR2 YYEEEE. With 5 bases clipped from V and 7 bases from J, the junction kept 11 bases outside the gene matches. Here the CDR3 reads CASSPTGGTSNIQYF. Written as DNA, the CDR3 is TGTGCCAGCAGTCCCACAGGGGGAACGAGTAACATTCAGTACTTC.

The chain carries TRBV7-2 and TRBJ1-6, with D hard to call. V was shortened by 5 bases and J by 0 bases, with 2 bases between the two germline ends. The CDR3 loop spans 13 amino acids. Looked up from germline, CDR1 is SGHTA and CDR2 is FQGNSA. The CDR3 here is CASSRSYNSPLHF. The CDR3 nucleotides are TGTGCCAGCAGCCGCTCCTATAATTCACCCCTCCACTTT.

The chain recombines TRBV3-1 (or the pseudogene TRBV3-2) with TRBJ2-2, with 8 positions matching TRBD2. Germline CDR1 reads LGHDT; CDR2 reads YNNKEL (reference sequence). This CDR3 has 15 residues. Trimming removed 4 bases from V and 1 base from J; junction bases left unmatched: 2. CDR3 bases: TGTGCCAGCAGCCCGGGGGGGTGGAACACCGGGGAGCTGTTTTTT. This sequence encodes CASSPGGWNTGELFF.

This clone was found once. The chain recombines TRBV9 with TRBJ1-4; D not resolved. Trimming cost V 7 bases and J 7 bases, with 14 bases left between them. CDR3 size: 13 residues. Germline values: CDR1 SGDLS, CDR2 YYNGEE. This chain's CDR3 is CASGESMSEKLFF. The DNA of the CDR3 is TGTGCCAGCGGTGAGAGTATGAGTGAAAAACTGTTTTTT.

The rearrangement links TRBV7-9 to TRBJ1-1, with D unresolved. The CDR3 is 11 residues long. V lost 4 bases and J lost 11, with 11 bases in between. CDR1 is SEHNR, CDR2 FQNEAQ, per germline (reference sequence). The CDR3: CASSWREEAFF. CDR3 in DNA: TGTGCCAGCAGCTGGAGGGAAGAGGCTTTCTTT.

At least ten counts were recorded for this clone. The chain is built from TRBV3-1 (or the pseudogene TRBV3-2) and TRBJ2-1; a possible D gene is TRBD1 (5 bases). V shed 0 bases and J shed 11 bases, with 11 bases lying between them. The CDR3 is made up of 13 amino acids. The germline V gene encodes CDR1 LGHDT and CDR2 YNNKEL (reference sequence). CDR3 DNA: TGTGCCAGCAGCCAAGATATGAGGACAAAGCAGTTCTTC. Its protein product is CASSQDMRTKQFF.

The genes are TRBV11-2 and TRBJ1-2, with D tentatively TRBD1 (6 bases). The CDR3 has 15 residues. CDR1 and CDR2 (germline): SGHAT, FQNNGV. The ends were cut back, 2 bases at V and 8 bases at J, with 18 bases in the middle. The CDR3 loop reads CASSLYTGGGGGYTF. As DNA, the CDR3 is TGTGCCAGCAGCTTATACACTGGAGGGGGGGGAGGCTACACCTTC.

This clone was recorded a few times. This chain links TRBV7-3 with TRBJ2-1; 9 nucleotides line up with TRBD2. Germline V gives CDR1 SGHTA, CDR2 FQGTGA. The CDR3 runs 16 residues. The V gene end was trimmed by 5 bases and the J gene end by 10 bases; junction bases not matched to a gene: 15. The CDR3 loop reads CASSPVGGRAGDEQFF. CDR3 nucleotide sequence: TGTGCCAGCAGCCCCGTCGGCGGGAGGGCCGGGGACGAGCAGTTCTTC.

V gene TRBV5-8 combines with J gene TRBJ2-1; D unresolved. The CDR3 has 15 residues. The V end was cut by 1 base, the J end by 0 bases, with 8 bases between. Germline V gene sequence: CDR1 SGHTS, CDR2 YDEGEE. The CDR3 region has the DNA TGTGCCAGCAGCTTGTTCTCGTTCTCCTACAATGAGCAGTTCTTC. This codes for CASSLFSFSYNEQFF.

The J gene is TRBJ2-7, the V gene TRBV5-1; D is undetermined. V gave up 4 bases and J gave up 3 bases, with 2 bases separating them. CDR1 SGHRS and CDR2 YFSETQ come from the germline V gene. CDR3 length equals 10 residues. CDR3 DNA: TGCGCCAGCAGCCTCTACGAGCAGTACTTC. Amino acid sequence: CASSLYEQYF.

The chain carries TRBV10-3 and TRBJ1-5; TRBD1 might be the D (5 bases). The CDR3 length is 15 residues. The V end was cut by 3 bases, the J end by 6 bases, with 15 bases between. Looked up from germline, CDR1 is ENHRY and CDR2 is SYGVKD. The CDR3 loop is CAISDPGRLGQPQHF. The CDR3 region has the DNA TGTGCCATCAGTGACCCAGGGAGGTTGGGTCAGCCCCAGCATTTT.

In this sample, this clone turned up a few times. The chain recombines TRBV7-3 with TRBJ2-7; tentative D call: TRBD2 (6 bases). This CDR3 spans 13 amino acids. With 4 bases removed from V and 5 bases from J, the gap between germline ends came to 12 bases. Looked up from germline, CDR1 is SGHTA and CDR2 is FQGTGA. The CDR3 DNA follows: TGTGCCAGCAGCTACAGGAGGGTCCACGAGCAGTACTTC. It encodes CASSYRRVHEQYF.

The CDR3 sequence: CASRDRVQVFSPLHF. CDR3 nucleotides: TGTGCCAGCAGGGACAGGGTACAAGTTTTTTCACCCCTCCACTTT. This chain links TRBV27 with TRBJ1-6; 8 nucleotides line up with TRBD1. This CDR3 contains 15 residues. Germline V gene lookup returns CDR1 MNHEY and CDR2 SMNVEV (reference sequence). Unmatched junction bases numbered 10, after V lost 6 bases and J lost 9 bases.

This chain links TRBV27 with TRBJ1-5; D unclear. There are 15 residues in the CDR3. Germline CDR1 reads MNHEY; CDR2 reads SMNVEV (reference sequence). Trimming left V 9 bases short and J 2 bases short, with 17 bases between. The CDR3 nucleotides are TGTGCCAGTACCGACTTAAGACGGCGCAATCAGCCCCAGCATTTT. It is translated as CASTDLRRRNQPQHF.

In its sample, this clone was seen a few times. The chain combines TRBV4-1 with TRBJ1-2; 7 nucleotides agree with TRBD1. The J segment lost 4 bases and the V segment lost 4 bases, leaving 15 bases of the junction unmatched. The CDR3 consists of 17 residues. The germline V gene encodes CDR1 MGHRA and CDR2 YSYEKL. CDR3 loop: CASSLRLGTVLLYGYTF. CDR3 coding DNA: TGCGCCAGCAGCCTGCGACTTGGGACAGTCCTTCTCTATGGCTACACCTTC.

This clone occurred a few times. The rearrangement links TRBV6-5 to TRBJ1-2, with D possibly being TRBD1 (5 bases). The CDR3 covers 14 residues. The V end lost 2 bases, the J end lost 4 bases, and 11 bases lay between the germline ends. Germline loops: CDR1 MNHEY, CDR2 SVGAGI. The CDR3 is CASSYGRGSYGYTF. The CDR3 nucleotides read TGTGCCAGCAGTTACGGCCGGGGGAGCTATGGCTACACCTTC.

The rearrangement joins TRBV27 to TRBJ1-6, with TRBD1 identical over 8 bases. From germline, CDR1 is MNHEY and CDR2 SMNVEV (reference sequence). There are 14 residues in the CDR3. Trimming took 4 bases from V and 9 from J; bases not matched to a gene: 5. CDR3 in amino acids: CASSSDRGSSPLHF. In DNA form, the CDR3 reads TGTGCCAGCAGTTCCGACAGGGGCTCTTCACCCCTCCACTTT.

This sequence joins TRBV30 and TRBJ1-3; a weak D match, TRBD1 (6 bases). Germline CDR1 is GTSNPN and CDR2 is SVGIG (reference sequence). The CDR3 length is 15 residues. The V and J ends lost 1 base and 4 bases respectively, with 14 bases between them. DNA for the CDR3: TGTGCCTGGAGTGATAGGACAGCACCGGGAAACACCATATATTTT. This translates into CAWSDRTAPGNTIYF.

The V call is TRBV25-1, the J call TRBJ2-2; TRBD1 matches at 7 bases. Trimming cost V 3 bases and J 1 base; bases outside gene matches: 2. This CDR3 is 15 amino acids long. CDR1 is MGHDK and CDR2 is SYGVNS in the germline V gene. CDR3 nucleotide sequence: TGTGCCAGCAGTGAGCGGACAGGGAACACCGGGGAGCTGTTTTTT. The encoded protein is CASSERTGNTGELFF.

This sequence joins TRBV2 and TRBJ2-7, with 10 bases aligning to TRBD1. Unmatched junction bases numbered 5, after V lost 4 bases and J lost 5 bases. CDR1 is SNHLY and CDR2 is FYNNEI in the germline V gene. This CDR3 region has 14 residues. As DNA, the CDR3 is TGTGCCAGCAGTGTTGACAGGGGGCGCGACGAGCAGTACTTC. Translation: CASSVDRGRDEQYF.

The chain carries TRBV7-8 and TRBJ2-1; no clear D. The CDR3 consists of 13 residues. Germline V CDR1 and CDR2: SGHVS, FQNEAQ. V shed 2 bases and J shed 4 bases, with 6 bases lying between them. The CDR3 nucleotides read TGTGCCAGCAGCTTATGGGCGTACAATGAGCAGTTCTTC. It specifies CASSLWAYNEQFF.

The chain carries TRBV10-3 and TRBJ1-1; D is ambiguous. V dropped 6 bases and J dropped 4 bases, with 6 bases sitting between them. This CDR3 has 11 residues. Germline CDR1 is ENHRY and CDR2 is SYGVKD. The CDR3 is CAIRGSTEAFF. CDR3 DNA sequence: TGTGCCATCAGGGGGAGCACTGAAGCTTTCTTT.

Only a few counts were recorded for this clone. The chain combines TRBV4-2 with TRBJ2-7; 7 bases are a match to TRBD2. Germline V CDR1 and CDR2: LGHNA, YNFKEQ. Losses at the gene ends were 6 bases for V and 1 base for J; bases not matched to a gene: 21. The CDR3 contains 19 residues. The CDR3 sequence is CASSPLGLVGKGSSYEQYF. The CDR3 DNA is TGTGCCAGCAGTCCCCTCGGACTAGTCGGGAAGGGTAGTTCCTACGAGCAGTACTTC.

CDR3 sequence: CAIRPGGGTSTDTQYF. In DNA, the CDR3 is TGTGCCATCCGACCCGGTGGCGGGACTAGCACAGATACGCAGTATTTT. The chain employs TRBV10-3 and TRBJ2-3; D is perhaps TRBD2 (6 bases). This CDR3 spans 16 amino acids. V lost 8 bases and J lost 0, with 18 bases in between. Germline CDR1 and CDR2: ENHRY and SYGVKD.

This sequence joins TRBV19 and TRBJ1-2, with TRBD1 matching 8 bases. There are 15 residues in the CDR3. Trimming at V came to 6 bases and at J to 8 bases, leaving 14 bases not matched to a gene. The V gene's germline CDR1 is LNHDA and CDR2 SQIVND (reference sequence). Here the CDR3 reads CASSLAGGAGWGYTF. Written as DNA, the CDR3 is TGTGCCAGTAGCCTCGCAGGGGGCGCGGGTTGGGGCTACACCTTC.

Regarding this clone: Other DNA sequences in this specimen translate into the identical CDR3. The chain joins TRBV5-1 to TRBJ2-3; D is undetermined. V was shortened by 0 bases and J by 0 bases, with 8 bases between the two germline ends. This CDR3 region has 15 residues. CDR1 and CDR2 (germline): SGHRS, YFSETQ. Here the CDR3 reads CASSLVDFSTDTQYF. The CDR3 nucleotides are TGCGCCAGCAGCTTGGTTGACTTTAGCACAGATACGCAGTATTTT.

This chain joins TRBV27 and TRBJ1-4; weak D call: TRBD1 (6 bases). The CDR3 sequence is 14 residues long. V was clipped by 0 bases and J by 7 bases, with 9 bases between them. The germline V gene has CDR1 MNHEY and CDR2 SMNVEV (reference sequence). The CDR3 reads CASSLSGAGEKLFF. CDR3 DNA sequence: TGTGCCAGCAGTTTATCGGGGGCCGGTGAAAAACTGTTTTTT.

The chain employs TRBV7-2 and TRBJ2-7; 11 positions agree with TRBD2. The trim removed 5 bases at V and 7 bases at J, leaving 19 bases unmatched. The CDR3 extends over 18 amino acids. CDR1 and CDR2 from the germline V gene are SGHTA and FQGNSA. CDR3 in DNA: TGTGCCAGCAGCGCCGCTCCCGCCGTAGCGGGGGGGTTGGGAGAGCAGTACTTC. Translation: CASSAAPAVAGGLGEQYF.

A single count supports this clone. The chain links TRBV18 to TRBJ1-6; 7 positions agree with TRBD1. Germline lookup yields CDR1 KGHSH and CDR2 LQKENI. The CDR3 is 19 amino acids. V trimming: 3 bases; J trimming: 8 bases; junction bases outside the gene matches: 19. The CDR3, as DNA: TGTGCCAGCTCACCGCAGCCGGGACAGTTATTGGGGATGGATTCACCCCTCCACTTT. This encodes CASSPQPGQLLGMDSPLHF.

This chain's CDR3 is CASSQEGQGVFGNTIYF. CDR3 coding DNA: TGTGCCAGCAGCCAAGAGGGGCAGGGGGTGTTCGGAAACACCATATATTTT. The gene calls are TRBV4-2 and TRBJ1-3, with 7 bases aligning to TRBD1. The CDR3 consists of 17 residues. Germline CDR1 reads LGHNA; CDR2 reads YNFKEQ. V was pared by 0 bases and J by 4 bases, with 9 bases of the junction left unmatched.